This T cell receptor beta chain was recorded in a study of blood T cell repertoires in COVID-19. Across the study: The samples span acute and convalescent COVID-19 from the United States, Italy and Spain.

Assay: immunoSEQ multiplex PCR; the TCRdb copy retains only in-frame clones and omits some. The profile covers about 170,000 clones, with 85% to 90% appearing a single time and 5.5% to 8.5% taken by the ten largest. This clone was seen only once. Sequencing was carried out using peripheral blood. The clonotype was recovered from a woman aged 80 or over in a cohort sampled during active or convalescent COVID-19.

The CDR3, as DNA: TGTGCCATCAGTCTTCCCGGGACAGGGAACACCGGGGAGCTGTTTTTT. It translates to CAISLPGTGNTGELFF. V and J are TRBV10-3 and TRBJ2-2; 8 bases agree with TRBD1. The CDR3 length is 16 residues. Trimming cost V 5 bases and J 1 base; bases outside gene matches: 6. The V gene's germline CDR1 is ENHRY and CDR2 SYGVKD.